The source of this T cell receptor beta chain is a study of T cells in localized non-small cell lung cancer (TCRdb year 2020). Regarding the research as a whole: The study analyzed T cell repertoires of hundreds of early-stage NSCLC patients, comparing tumors and uninvolved tumor-adjacent lungs. Of the NSCLC patients, roughly 130 were male and about a hundred were female, and the mean age was approximately 66 years. The cohort was made up of 200 to 250 treatment-naive NSCLC patients whose localized lung tumors had been resected. Results the study describes overall, beyond this receptor: A median of about 53 of the top 100 tumor clones were detected in paired uninvolved adjacent lung, and approximately 28 of these tumor clones were also found among the top 100 clones of the paired uninvolved adjacent lung. Uninvolved tumor-adjacent lung showed the highest T cell clonality, higher than tumor, which suggests more focused antigenic responses in the adjacent lung. Because of the exploratory design, TCR variables were selected using unadjusted p-values without false-discovery rate correction. Higher blood T cell density associated with longer overall survival, while higher adjacent-lung clonality associated with shorter survival. Because multi-region tumor sequencing was not performed, intratumor heterogeneity could not be ruled out.

The immunoSEQ Assay was used to sequence TCR beta CDR3 regions from DNA. On the authors' methods: T cell density was computed as TCR beta template counts normalized to usable DNA estimated by amplifying housekeeping genes. Richness was estimated using the preseqR package, with extrapolation to 400,000 templates for PBMC samples and to 120,000 templates for tissue samples. Clonality was calculated as one minus Pielou's evenness. Tissue-enriched TCRs were identified by differential abundance testing using productive amino-acid clonotypes, minimum total count 5 and alpha 0.1. The Jaccard Index and the Morisita Overlap Index were used to measure how much the repertoires overlapped between compartments. GLIPH clustered TCR beta CDR3s with public tetramer-defined viral CDR3s; viral motifs required at least three viral sequences plus V-gene enrichment. The immuneACCESS repertoire file appears here via TCRdb, limited to in-frame rearrangements. These files lack a portion of the clones; in checked studies, under half of the deficit traces to unresolved V genes, and the cause of the others is not known. D and trimming come from the DNA, and the V and J calls and clone size come from that table. This sample has roughly 15,000 clones in its table, and roughly 85% of those were observed once. Of the sample, roughly a quarter falls within the top ten clones.

At diagnosis, tumor, uninvolved tumor-adjacent lung and peripheral blood were collected and then preserved as a mix of FFPE and fresh-frozen material. For TCR repertoire profiling, blood samples were analyzed in the form of peripheral blood mononuclear cells. Per the germline V gene, MNHNS is the CDR1 and SASEGT is the CDR2. The V end loses 2 bases and the J end loses 3 bases, and a stretch of 7 bases separates them. The CDR3 measures 13 amino acids from cysteine to phenylalanine. Only the CDR3 region is kept as DNA, spanning 39 bases read in frame from base 1. A note on this clone: It has no known antigen specificity. The record has no base qualities; no much larger clone is one base away.

The rearranged segments are TRBV6-1 and TRBJ2-5; the D region possibly corresponds to TRBD1 (6 bases align). The TCR comes from a male donor at least 60 years old with stage I lung adenocarcinoma. This specimen was peripheral blood, taken before any cancer treatment. The DNA sequence follows: TGTGCCAGCAGTGAAAACAGGGAAGAGACCCAGTACTTC. This translates into CASSENREETQYF.